This T cell receptor (beta chain) was observed in a study of blood T cell repertoires in COVID-19. Looking at the study overall: The United States, Italy and Spain were the sources of the acute and convalescent COVID-19 samples. The analysed material was cDNA or gDNA that came from T cells, B-cell-depleted T cells, or PBMCs.

V shed 5 bases, J shed 2 bases, and the junction held 6 bases outside the gene matches. This CDR3 is 15 amino acids long. Germline-derived CDR1 and CDR2 are SGHTA and FQGNSA. In the authors' workflow: Estimated nucleated cell counts came from reference gene primer amplification. The assay was immunoSEQ multiplex PCR, and TCRdb's table has in-frame clones only and misses some. V and J calls and clone size are as listed in that table; D and trimming were resolved from the DNA. The sample holds more than 300,000 clones, around 87% seen once. While infection was still active, Seattle patients were enrolled and then followed longitudinally.

The V and J genes are TRBV7-2 and TRBJ1-2, with 9 bases identical to TRBD1. Input material: peripheral blood. The TCR was taken from a woman aged 40 to 55 with COVID-19, enrolled during active disease. Here the CDR3 reads CASSRTGDPNYGYTF. In DNA form, the CDR3 reads TGTGCCAGCAGCCGGACAGGGGATCCCAACTATGGCTACACCTTC.